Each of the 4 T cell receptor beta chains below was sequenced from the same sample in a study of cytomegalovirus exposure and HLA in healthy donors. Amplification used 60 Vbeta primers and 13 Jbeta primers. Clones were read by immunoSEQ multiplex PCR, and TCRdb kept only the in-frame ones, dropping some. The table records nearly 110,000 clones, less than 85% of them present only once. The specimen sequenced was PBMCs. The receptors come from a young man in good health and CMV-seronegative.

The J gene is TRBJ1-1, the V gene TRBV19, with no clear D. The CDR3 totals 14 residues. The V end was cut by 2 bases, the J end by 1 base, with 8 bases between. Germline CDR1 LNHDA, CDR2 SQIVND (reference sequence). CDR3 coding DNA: TGTGCCAGTAGTATATTATCAGGGAACACTGAAGCTTTCTTT. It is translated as CASSILSGNTEAFF.

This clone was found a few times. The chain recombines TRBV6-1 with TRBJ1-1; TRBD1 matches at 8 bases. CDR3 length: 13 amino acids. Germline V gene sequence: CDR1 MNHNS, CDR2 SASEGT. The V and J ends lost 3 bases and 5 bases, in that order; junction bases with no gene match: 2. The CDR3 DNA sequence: TGTGCCAGCAGTGACAGGGGGCAGACTGAAGCTTTCTTT. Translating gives CASSDRGQTEAFF.

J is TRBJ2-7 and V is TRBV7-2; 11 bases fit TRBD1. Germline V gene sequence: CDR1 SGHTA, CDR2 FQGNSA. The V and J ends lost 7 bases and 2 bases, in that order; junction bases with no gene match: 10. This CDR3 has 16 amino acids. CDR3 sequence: CASTRTGTGGAYEQYF. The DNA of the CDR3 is TGTGCCAGCACTCGGACCGGGACAGGGGGAGCCTACGAGCAGTACTTC.

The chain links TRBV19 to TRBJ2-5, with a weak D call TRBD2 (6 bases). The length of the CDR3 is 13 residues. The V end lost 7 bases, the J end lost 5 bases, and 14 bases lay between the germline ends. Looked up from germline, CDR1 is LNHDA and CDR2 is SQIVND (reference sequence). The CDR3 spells CASTSKRGETQYF. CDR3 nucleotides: TGTGCCAGTACCTCAAAACGGGGGGAGACCCAGTACTTC.